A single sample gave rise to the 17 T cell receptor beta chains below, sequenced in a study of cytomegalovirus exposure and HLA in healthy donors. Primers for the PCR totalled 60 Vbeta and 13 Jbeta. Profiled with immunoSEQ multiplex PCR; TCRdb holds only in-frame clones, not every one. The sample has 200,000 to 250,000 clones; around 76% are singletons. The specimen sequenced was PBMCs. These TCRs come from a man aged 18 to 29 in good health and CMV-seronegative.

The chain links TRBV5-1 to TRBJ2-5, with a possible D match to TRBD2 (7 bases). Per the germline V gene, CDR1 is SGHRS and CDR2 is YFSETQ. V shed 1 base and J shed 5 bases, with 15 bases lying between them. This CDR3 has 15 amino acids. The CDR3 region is CASSLYGGAEETQYF. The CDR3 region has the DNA TGCGCCAGCAGCTTGTATGGGGGGGCTGAGGAGACCCAGTACTTC.

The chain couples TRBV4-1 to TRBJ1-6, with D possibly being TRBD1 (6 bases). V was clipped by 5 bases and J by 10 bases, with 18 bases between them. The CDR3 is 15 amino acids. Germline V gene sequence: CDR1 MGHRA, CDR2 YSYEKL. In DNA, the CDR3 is TGCGCCAGCAGCTCAGAGTGGGGGCTTTCGTCACCCCTCCACTTT. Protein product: CASSSEWGLSSPLHF.

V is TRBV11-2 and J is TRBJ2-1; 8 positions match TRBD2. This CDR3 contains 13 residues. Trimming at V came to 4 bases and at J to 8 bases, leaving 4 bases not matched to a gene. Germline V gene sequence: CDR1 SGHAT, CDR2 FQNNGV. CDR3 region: CASSSGLVYEQFF. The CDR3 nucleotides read TGTGCCAGCAGCTCGGGACTAGTCTATGAGCAGTTCTTC.

The CDR3 protein is CASTRGGSWNEQFF. The DNA for the CDR3 is TGTGCCAGCACCCGTGGCGGGAGTTGGAATGAGCAGTTCTTC. The J gene is TRBJ2-1, the V gene TRBV6-1; TRBD2 matches 7 bases. Germline V CDR1 and CDR2: MNHNS, SASEGT. The CDR3 is 14 residues long. J was trimmed by 7 bases and V by 7 bases; bases with no gene match: 10.

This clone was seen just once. The CDR3: CASSGPWAGGSGNQPQHF. Written as DNA, the CDR3 is TGTGCCAGCAGTGGACCATGGGCAGGGGGCAGTGGCAATCAGCCCCAGCATTTT. The gene calls are TRBV6-1 and TRBJ1-5; TRBD1 matches at 8 bases. This CDR3 has 18 residues. The germline V gene encodes CDR1 MNHNS and CDR2 SASEGT. V lost 4 bases, J lost 2 bases, and 13 bases stayed unmatched.

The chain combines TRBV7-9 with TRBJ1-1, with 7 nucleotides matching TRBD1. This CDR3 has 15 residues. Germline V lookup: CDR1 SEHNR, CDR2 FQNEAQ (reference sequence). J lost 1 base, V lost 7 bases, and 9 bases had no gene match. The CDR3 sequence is CASTSGGTGNTEAFF. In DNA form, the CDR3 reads TGTGCCAGCACCTCAGGGGGTACGGGGAACACTGAAGCTTTCTTT.

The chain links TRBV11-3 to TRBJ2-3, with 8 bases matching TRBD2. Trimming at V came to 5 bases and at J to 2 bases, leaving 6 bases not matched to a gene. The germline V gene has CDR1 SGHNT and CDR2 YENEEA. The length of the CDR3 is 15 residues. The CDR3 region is CASSPGGGITDTQYF. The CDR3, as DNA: TGTGCCAGCAGCCCCGGGGGGGGGATCACAGATACGCAGTATTTT.

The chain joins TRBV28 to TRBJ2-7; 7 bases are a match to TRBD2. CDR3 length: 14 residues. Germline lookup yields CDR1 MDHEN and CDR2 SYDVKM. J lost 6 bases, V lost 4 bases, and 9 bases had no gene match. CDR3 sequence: CASSWERGSAEQYF. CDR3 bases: TGTGCCAGCAGTTGGGAGCGGGGATCCGCCGAGCAGTACTTC.

The CDR3 protein is CASKFSSGRSYNEQFF. CDR3 coding DNA: TGTGCCAGCAAATTCTCTAGCGGGAGGTCCTACAATGAGCAGTTCTTC. The V and J genes are TRBV27 and TRBJ2-1, with 11 bases identical to TRBD2. The CDR3 runs to 16 residues. V was pared by 7 bases and J by 1 base, with 6 bases of the junction left unmatched. The germline V gene has CDR1 MNHEY and CDR2 SMNVEV (reference sequence).

CDR3 sequence reads: CASSWRTSPNEQFF. The CDR3 DNA sequence: TGCGCCAGCAGCTGGAGGACTAGCCCCAATGAGCAGTTCTTC. The V call is TRBV5-1, the J call TRBJ2-1; 8 nucleotides align to TRBD2. Trimming removed 3 bases from V and 6 bases from J; junction bases left unmatched: 5. The CDR3 has 14 amino acids. The germline gives CDR1 SGHRS, CDR2 YFSETQ.

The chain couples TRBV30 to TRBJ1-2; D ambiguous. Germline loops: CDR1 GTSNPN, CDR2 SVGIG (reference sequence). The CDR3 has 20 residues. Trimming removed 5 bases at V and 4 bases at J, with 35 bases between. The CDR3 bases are TGTGCCTGGCGGCCGGGGTTGAGGAGGGAAAAGCCTCCTTCGGGCTATGGCTACACCTTC. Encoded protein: CAWRPGLRREKPPSGYGYTF.

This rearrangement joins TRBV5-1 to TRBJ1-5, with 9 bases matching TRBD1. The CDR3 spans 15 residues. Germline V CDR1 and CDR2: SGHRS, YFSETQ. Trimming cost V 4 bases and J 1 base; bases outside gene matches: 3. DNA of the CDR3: TGCGCCAGCAGCCCCGGGACAGGGAGCAATCAGCCCCAGCATTTT. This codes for CASSPGTGSNQPQHF.

DNA for the CDR3: TGTGCCTGGAGTGAGACAGGGCCTGGGCAGCCCCAGCATTTT. This translates into CAWSETGPGQPQHF. This chain uses TRBV30 with TRBJ1-5; 7 bases fit TRBD1. The CDR3 has 14 amino acids. Losses at the gene ends were 1 base for V and 7 bases for J; bases not matched to a gene: 7. Germline assignment: CDR1 GTSNPN and CDR2 SVGIG (reference sequence).

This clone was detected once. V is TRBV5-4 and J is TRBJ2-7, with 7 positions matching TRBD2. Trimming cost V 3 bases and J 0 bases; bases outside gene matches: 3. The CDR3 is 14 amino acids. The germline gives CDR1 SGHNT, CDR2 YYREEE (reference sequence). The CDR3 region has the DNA TGTGCCAGCAGCTCCCCGGGGGGCTCCTACGAGCAGTACTTC. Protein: CASSSPGGSYEQYF.

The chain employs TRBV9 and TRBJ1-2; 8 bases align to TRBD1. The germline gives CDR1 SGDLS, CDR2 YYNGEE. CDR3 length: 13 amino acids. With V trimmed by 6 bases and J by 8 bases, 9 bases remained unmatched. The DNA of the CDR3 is TGTGCCAGCACCGACAGGGGAAAAGGCGGCTACACCTTC. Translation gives CASTDRGKGGYTF.

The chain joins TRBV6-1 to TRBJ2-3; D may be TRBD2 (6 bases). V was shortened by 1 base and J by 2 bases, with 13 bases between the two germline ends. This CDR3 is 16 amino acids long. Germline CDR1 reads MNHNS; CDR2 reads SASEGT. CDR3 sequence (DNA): TGTGCCAGCAGTGAAGTCCGGGGGACCCCCACAGATACGCAGTATTTT. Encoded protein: CASSEVRGTPTDTQYF.

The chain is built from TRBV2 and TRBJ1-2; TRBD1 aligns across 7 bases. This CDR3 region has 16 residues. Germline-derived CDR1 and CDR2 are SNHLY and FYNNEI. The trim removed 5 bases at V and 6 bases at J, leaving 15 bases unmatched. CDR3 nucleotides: TGTGCCAGCAGTCAACTGGGGGACAGCGGAAAAAATGGCTACACCTTC. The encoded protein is CASSQLGDSGKNGYTF.